This is a list of T cell receptor beta chains from one sample in a study of patients and donors after allogeneic stem cell transplantation. TCRdb itself ran the RT-PCR reads through MiXCR, one entry per CDR3 protein. This sample yields around 90,000 distinct CDR3 sequences, of which approximately 49% are seen a single time; approximately 60% belongs to the top ten. What was sequenced was blood, either unsorted or a sorted T cell fraction (not recorded which). These receptors were taken from a human donor who was either an allogeneic HSCT recipient or a stem cell or donor lymphocyte infusion donor (not recorded which). It is not recorded whose cells these are; they may come from a transplant donor. Both conserved end residues are part of each CDR3. Fields, in order: V gene, J gene, CDR3 protein.

TRBV7-9,TRBJ2-5,CASSLAETQYF
TRBV29-1,TRBJ2-7,CSVGLAGNYEQYF
TRBV4-3,TRBJ2-7,CASSQESGGGYEQYF
TRBV28,TRBJ2-5,CASSWGLYQETQYF
TRBV20-1,TRBJ2-3,CSASGSGAGATDTQYF
TRBV7-2,TRBJ1-2,CASSLEGTGGYGYTF
TRBV11-3,TRBJ2-1,CASSKRGYEQFF
TRBV28,TRBJ1-5,CASSSRSHNQPQHF
TRBV7-8,TRBJ1-2,CASSEGIDYGYTF
TRBV14,TRBJ2-2,CASSLKIVTGELFF
TRBV28,TRBJ2-6,CASSFMGSGANVLTF
TRBV20-1,TRBJ2-4,CSARDYGGRNLAKNIQYF
TRBV20-1,TRBJ1-1,CSAGDRMNTEAFF
TRBV3-1,TRBJ1-1,CASSQARGYTEAFF
TRBV28,TRBJ1-2,CASSPFRDGYGYTF
TRBV10-2,TRBJ1-5,CASSVLYQPQHF
TRBV27,TRBJ1-6,CASRWGNSPLHF
TRBV29-1,TRBJ1-2,CSATGAGRTYGYTF
TRBV4-2,TRBJ2-5,CASSRSGTGGTETQYF
TRBV12-3/TRBV12-4,TRBJ1-5,CASSRGQGLNQPQHF
TRBV5-1,TRBJ1-4,CASSLRQGEKLFF
TRBV20-1,TRBJ2-7,CSAQSPSGSRDEQYF
TRBV6-5,TRBJ1-3,CANPGQGHTIYF
TRBV27,TRBJ1-2,CATFGQLYGYTF
TRBV7-2,TRBJ2-5,CASSLTVSKETQYF
TRBV28,TRBJ1-6,CASTLLLTGTANSPLHF
TRBV28,TRBJ1-1,CASRTGGANTEAFF
TRBV15,TRBJ2-4,CATSRDLSVVNIQYF
TRBV5-1,TRBJ1-6,CASSLALNSPLHF
TRBV9,TRBJ2-7,CASSGSGDTYEQYF
TRBV3-1,TRBJ2-1,CASSQVRTSANEQFF
TRBV12-3/TRBV12-4,TRBJ1-1,CASSSTALDAEAFF
TRBV28,TRBJ1-2,CASKQAGANYGYTF
TRBV5-6,TRBJ1-5,CASSLKGVRNQPQHF
TRBV25-1,TRBJ1-2,CASSELGGFYGYTF
TRBV29-1,TRBJ1-1,CSVGEEAFF
TRBV13,TRBJ1-6,CASSLGLGAVTALHF
TRBV12-3/TRBV12-4,TRBJ1-5,CASRDGVGELNQPQHF
TRBV12-3/TRBV12-4,TRBJ2-7,CASSFFGTAAYEQYF
TRBV7-2,TRBJ1-6,CASSLVVAGYNSPLHF
TRBV12-3/TRBV12-4,TRBJ2-5,CASRTRGDSQETQYF
TRBV4-3,TRBJ1-3,CASSQRDGRNTIYF
TRBV5-4,TRBJ2-7,CASSAPGTSLSDEQYF
TRBV12-3/TRBV12-4,TRBJ1-1,CPSSLAENTEAFF
TRBV12-3/TRBV12-4,TRBJ1-2,CASTLRQVGGYTF
TRBV21-1,TRBJ1-2,CASSSKGRDRGYTF
TRBV6-5,TRBJ1-2,CASRRNRGYTF